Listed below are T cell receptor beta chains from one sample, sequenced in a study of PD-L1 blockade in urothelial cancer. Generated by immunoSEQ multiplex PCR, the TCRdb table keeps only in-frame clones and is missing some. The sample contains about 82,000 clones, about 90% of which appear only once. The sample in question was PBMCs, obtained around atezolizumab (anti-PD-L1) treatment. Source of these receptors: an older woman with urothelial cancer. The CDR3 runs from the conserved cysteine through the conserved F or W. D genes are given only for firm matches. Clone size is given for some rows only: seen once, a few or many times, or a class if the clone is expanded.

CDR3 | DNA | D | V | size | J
CASSPLGQGNTIYF | TGTGCCAGCTCACCCCTCGGGCAGGGGAACACCATATATTTT | NA | TRBV18 | NA | TRBJ1-3
CSVAGLAGETQYF | TGCAGCGTCGCGGGACTAGCTGGGGAGACCCAGTACTTC | TRBD2 | TRBV29-1 | NA | TRBJ2-5
CASSIVRDNEQFF | TGTGCCAGTAGTATAGTACGAGACAATGAGCAGTTCTTC | NA | TRBV19 | NA | TRBJ2-1
CASSLTGRLETQYF | TGTGCCAGCAGCTTGACAGGGCGGCTAGAGACCCAGTACTTC | TRBD1 | TRBV11-2 | NA | TRBJ2-5
CASSSFPGLGSGASYEQYF | TGCGCCAGCAGCTCTTTTCCTGGGTTGGGTAGCGGAGCATCCTACGAGCAGTACTTC | NA | TRBV5-1 | NA | TRBJ2-7
CASSLGGGNQPQHF | TGCGCCAGCAGCTTGGGGGGGGGAAATCAGCCCCAGCATTTT | NA | TRBV5-1 | NA | TRBJ1-5
CASSHKTGELFF | TGTGCCAGCAGCCACAAAACCGGGGAGCTGTTTTTT | NA | TRBV7-3 | NA | TRBJ2-2
CASSARTSGGWETQYF | TGTGCCAGCAGCGCTCGGACTAGCGGGGGGTGGGAGACCCAGTACTTC | TRBD2 | TRBV7-2 | NA | TRBJ2-5
CASSLVPPVVEAFF | TGTGCCAGCAGCTTAGTTCCGCCGGTCGTAGAAGCTTTCTTT | NA | TRBV7-9 | once | TRBJ1-1
CASSARQGKDYGYTF | TGTGCCAGCAGCGCCCGACAGGGTAAAGACTATGGCTACACCTTC | TRBD1 | TRBV9 | once | TRBJ1-2